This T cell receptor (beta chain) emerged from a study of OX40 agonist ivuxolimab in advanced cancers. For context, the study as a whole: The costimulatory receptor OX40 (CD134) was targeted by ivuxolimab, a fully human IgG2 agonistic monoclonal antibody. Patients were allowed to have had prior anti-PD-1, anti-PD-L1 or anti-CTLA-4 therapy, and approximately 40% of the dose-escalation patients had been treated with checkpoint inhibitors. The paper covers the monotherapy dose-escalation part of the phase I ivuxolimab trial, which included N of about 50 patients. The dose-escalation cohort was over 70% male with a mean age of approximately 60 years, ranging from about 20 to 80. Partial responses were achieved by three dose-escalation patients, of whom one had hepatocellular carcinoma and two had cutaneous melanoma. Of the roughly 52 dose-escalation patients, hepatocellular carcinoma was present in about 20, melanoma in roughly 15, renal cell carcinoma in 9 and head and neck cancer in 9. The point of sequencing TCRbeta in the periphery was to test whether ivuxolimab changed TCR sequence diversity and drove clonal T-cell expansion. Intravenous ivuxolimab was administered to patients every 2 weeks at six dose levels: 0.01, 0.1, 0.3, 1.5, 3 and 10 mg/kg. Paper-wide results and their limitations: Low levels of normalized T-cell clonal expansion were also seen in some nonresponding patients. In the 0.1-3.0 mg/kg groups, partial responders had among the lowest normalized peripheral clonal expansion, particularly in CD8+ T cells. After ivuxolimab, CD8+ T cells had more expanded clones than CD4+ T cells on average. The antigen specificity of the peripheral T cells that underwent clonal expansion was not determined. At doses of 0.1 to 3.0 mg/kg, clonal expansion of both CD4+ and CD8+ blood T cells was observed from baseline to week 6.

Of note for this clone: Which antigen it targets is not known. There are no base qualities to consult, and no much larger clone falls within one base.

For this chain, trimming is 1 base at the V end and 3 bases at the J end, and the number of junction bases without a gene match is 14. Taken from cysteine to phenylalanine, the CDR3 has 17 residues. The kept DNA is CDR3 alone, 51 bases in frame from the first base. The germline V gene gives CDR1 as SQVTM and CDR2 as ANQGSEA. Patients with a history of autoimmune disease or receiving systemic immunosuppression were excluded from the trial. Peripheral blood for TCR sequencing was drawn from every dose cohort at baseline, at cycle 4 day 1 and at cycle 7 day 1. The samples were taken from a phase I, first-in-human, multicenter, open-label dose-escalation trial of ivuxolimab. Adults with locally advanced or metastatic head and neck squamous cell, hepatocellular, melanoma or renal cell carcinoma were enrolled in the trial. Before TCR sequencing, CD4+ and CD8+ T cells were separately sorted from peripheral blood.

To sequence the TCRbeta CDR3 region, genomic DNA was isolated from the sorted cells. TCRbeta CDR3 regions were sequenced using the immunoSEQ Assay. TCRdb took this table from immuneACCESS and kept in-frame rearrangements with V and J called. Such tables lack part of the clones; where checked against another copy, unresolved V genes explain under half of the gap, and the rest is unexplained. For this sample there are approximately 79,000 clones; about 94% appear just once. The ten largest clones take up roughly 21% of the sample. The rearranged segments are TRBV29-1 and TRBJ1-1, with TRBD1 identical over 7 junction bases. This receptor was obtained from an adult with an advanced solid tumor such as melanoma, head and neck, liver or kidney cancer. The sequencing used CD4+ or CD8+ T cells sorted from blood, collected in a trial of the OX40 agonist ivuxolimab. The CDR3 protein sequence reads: CSVEGTLLRGVDTEAFF. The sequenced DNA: TGCAGCGTTGAAGGGACCCTGCTCAGGGGGGTAGACACTGAAGCTTTCTTT.